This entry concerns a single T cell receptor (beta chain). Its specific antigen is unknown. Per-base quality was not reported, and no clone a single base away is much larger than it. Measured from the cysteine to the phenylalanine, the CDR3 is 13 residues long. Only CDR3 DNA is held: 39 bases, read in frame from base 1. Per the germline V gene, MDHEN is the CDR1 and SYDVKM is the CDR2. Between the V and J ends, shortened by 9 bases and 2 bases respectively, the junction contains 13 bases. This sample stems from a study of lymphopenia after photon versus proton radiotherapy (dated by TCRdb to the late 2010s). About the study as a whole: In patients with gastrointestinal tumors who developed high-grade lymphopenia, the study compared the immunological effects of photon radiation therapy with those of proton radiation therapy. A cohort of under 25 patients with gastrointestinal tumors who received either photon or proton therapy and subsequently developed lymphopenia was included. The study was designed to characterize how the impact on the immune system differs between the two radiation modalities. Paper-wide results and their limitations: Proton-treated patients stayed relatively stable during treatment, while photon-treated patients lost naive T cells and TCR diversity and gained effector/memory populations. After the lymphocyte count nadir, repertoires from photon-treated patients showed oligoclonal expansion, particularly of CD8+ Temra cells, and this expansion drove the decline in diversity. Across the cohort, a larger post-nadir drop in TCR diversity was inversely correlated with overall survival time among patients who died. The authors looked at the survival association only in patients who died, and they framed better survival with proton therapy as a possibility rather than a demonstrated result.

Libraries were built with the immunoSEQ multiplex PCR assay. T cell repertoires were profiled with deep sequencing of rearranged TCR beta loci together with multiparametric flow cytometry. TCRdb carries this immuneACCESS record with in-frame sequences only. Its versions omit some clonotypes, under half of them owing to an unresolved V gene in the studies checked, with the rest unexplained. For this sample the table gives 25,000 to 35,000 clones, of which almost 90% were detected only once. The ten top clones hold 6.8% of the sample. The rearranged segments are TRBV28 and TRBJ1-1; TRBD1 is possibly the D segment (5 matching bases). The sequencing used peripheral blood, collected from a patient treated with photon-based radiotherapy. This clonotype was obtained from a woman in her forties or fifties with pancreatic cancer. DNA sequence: TGTGCCAGTCACGGGGCAGGAAACACTGAAGCTTTCTTT. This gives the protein CASHGAGNTEAFF.